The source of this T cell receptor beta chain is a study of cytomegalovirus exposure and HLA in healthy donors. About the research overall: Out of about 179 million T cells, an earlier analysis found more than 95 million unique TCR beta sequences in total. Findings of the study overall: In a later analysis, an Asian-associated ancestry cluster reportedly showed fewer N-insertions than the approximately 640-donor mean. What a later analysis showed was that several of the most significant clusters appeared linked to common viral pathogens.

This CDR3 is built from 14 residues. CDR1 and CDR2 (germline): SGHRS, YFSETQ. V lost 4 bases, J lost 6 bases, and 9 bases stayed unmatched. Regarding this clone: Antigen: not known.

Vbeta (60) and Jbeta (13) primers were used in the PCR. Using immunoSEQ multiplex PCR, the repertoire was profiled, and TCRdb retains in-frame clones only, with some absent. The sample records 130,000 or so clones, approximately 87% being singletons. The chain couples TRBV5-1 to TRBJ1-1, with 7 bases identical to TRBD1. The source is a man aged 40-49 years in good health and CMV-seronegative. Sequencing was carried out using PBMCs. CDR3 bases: TGCGCCAGCAGCCCTTTCACCCAGGGGGCTGAAGCTTTCTTT. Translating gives CASSPFTQGAEAFF.